A selection of T cell receptor beta chains follows, all from one sample in a study of PD-1 blockade in classical Hodgkin lymphoma. Clones were read by immunoSEQ multiplex PCR, and TCRdb kept only the in-frame ones, dropping some. The sample holds under 60,000 clones, around 66% seen once. Sequencing used peripheral blood mononuclear cells (PBMCs), obtained at baseline. The receptors come from a human donor with classical Hodgkin lymphoma. Each CDR3 is given with its conserved first and last residue. Each record gives: J gene, D gene, V gene, clone size, CDR3 protein, CDR3 DNA. The D gene is left open where the match is weak. Clone size is given for some rows only: seen once, a few or many times, or a class if the clone is expanded.

j_gene: TRBJ1-6
d_gene: TRBD1
v_gene: TRBV2
abundance: .
CDR3aa: CASTSTGGVGSPLHF
CDR3nt: TGTGCCAGCACCAGTACAGGGGGTGTAGGTTCACCCCTCCACTTT

j_gene: TRBJ2-7
d_gene: TRBD1
v_gene: TRBV7-7
abundance: .
CDR3aa: CASSPGQGTYEQYF
CDR3nt: TGTGCCAGCAGCCCGGGACAGGGGACGTACGAGCAGTACTTC

j_gene: TRBJ2-1
d_gene: .
v_gene: TRBV10-2
abundance: .
CDR3aa: CASSGLASNEQFF
CDR3nt: TGCGCCAGCAGTGGGCTAGCAAGCAATGAGCAGTTCTTC

j_gene: TRBJ1-5
d_gene: .
v_gene: TRBV28
abundance: .
CDR3aa: CASSADTLNQPQHF
CDR3nt: TGTGCCAGCAGTGCTGACACTCTTAATCAGCCCCAGCATTTT

j_gene: TRBJ2-1
d_gene: .
v_gene: TRBV6-6
abundance: .
CDR3aa: CASSYAGANYNEQFF
CDR3nt: TGTGCCAGCAGTTACGCGGGGGCTAACTACAATGAGCAGTTCTTC

j_gene: TRBJ2-7
d_gene: TRBD1
v_gene: TRBV27
abundance: .
CDR3aa: CASNPGQGRGQYF
CDR3nt: TGTGCCAGCAACCCGGGACAGGGGAGGGGGCAGTACTTC

j_gene: TRBJ2-2
d_gene: TRBD1
v_gene: TRBV9
abundance: .
CDR3aa: CASSVGQTVTGELFF
CDR3nt: TGTGCCAGCAGCGTGGGACAGACCGTCACCGGGGAGCTGTTTTTT

j_gene: TRBJ1-4
d_gene: .
v_gene: TRBV2
abundance: few
CDR3aa: CASSELGAGEKLFF
CDR3nt: TGTGCCAGCAGTGAATTAGGGGCGGGAGAAAAACTGTTTTTT

j_gene: TRBJ1-2
d_gene: TRBD1
v_gene: TRBV5-1
abundance: .
CDR3aa: CASKVAGGDGYTF
CDR3nt: TGCGCCAGCAAGGTGGCAGGGGGCGATGGCTACACCTTC

j_gene: TRBJ2-1
d_gene: .
v_gene: TRBV30
abundance: few
CDR3aa: CAWSPGSYNEQFF
CDR3nt: TGTGCCTGGAGTCCGGGGAGTTACAATGAGCAGTTCTTC

j_gene: TRBJ2-7
d_gene: TRBD2
v_gene: TRBV11-2
abundance: .
CDR3aa: CASSPLLAGGPDEQYF
CDR3nt: TGTGCCAGCAGCCCTTTACTAGCGGGAGGGCCGGACGAGCAGTACTTC

j_gene: TRBJ1-5
d_gene: .
v_gene: TRBV9
abundance: .
CDR3aa: CASSSDGLNQPQHF
CDR3nt: TGTGCCAGCAGCTCTGACGGCCTCAATCAGCCCCAGCATTTT

j_gene: TRBJ2-3
d_gene: .
v_gene: TRBV28
abundance: .
CDR3aa: CASSMGRTDTQYF
CDR3nt: TGTGCCAGCAGTATGGGACGGACAGATACGCAGTATTTT

j_gene: TRBJ2-4
d_gene: TRBD1
v_gene: TRBV18
abundance: .
CDR3aa: CASLPTGGRNIQYF
CDR3nt: TGTGCCAGCTTGCCTACAGGGGGTAGGAACATTCAGTACTTC

j_gene: TRBJ1-1
d_gene: .
v_gene: TRBV6-5
abundance: .
CDR3aa: CASTSPGRTEAFF
CDR3nt: TGTGCCAGCACTTCACCAGGGAGGACTGAAGCTTTCTTT

j_gene: TRBJ1-1
d_gene: .
v_gene: TRBV7-2
abundance: few
CDR3aa: CASSYTTGMNTEAFF
CDR3nt: TGTGCCAGCAGCTATACCACAGGGATGAACACTGAAGCTTTCTTT

j_gene: TRBJ1-2
d_gene: .
v_gene: TRBV5-5
abundance: few
CDR3aa: CASSWGAWSNYGYTF
CDR3nt: TGTGCCAGCAGCTGGGGGGCATGGTCGAACTATGGCTACACCTTC

j_gene: TRBJ1-2
d_gene: .
v_gene: TRBV6-6
abundance: .
CDR3aa: CASSYSRLVNYGYTF
CDR3nt: TGTGCCAGCAGTTACTCTCGACTGGTTAACTATGGCTACACCTTC

j_gene: TRBJ2-5
d_gene: TRBD1
v_gene: TRBV7-3
abundance: .
CDR3aa: CASSPTGVRETQYF
CDR3nt: TGTGCCAGCAGCCCGACAGGGGTTAGGGAGACCCAGTACTTC

j_gene: TRBJ2-2
d_gene: .
v_gene: TRBV29-1
abundance: .
CDR3aa: CSVGGSGELFF
CDR3nt: TGCAGCGTAGGGGGTTCCGGGGAGCTGTTTTTT

j_gene: TRBJ1-1
d_gene: .
v_gene: TRBV2
abundance: .
CDR3aa: CASSGLGVNTEAFF
CDR3nt: TGTGCCAGCAGTGGGTTGGGGGTGAACACTGAAGCTTTCTTT

j_gene: TRBJ1-1
d_gene: .
v_gene: TRBV27
abundance: .
CDR3aa: CASSLFSVGTEAFF
CDR3nt: TGTGCCAGCAGTTTATTTTCCGTGGGTACTGAAGCTTTCTTT

j_gene: TRBJ2-7
d_gene: .
v_gene: TRBV28
abundance: .
CDR3aa: CASSLEIGGTGLSYEQYF
CDR3nt: TGTGCCAGCAGTTTAGAGATTGGTGGGACCGGGTTATCCTACGAGCAGTACTTC

j_gene: TRBJ2-2
d_gene: .
v_gene: TRBV28
abundance: .
CDR3aa: CASSLGRELFF
CDR3nt: TGTGCCAGCAGTTTAGGCAGGGAGCTGTTTTTT

j_gene: TRBJ1-5
d_gene: .
v_gene: TRBV19
abundance: few
CDR3aa: CASSIIRGNQPQHF
CDR3nt: TGTGCCAGTAGTATAATTAGAGGCAATCAGCCCCAGCATTTT

j_gene: TRBJ2-1
d_gene: .
v_gene: TRBV19
abundance: .
CDR3aa: CASSIGQVWGYNEQFF
CDR3nt: TGTGCCAGTAGTATAGGACAGGTCTGGGGGTACAATGAGCAGTTCTTC

j_gene: TRBJ2-2
d_gene: TRBD1
v_gene: TRBV5-4
abundance: .
CDR3aa: CASSLAQGANTGELFF
CDR3nt: TGTGCCAGCAGCTTGGCACAGGGGGCGAACACCGGGGAGCTGTTTTTT

j_gene: TRBJ1-2
d_gene: .
v_gene: TRBV5-1
abundance: .
CDR3aa: CASSLTTGNYGYTF
CDR3nt: TGCGCCAGCAGCTTGACTACGGGGAACTATGGCTACACCTTC

j_gene: TRBJ2-2
d_gene: .
v_gene: TRBV4-2
abundance: .
CDR3aa: CASSQVGTRELFF
CDR3nt: TGTGCCAGCAGCCAAGTGGGCACCAGGGAGCTGTTTTTT

j_gene: TRBJ1-2
d_gene: .
v_gene: TRBV6-5
abundance: .
CDR3aa: CASSYSSSYGYTF
CDR3nt: TGTGCCAGCAGTTACTCGTCTAGCTATGGCTACACCTTC